Only a few counts were recorded for the clone carrying this T cell receptor beta chain. This sample is drawn from a study of blood T cell repertoires in COVID-19. Background on the study: Both acute and convalescent COVID-19 samples were obtained from the United States, Italy and Spain.

The repertoire was sequenced with immunoSEQ multiplex PCR; TCRdb's copy has only in-frame clones and lacks some. Of around 300,000 clones listed, roughly nine tenths are singletons. The V gene's germline CDR1 is SGHRS and CDR2 YFSETQ. This CDR3 has 16 amino acids. The V end lost 0 bases, the J end lost 0 bases, and 12 bases lay between the germline ends. This chain joins TRBV5-1 and TRBJ1-1, with D perhaps TRBD1 (6 bases). The sequencing sample was made of peripheral blood. The receptor was derived from a man aged 45-65 years with acute or convalescent COVID-19. This CDR3 reads CASSLARGTVNTEAFF. The CDR3 nucleotides read TGCGCCAGCAGCTTGGCCAGGGGCACAGTGAACACTGAAGCTTTCTTT.